The next 18 T cell receptor beta chains were all read from a single sample in a study of cytomegalovirus exposure and HLA in healthy donors. The PCR ran on 60 Vbeta and 13 Jbeta primers. This table comes from immunoSEQ multiplex PCR, and its TCRdb copy is limited to in-frame clones, with some not included. Of about 110,000 clones in the sample, roughly 70% were seen once. Sequencing was performed on PBMCs. The source is a man in his forties or fifties in good health and CMV-seronegative.

This sequence joins TRBV28 and TRBJ1-6; D is possibly TRBD1 (5 bases). V was trimmed by 7 bases and J by 7 bases, leaving 8 bases between them. The CDR3 is 12 residues long. Germline V CDR1 and CDR2: MDHEN, SYDVKM. CDR3 in amino acids: CASTRANSPLHF. The CDR3 nucleotides are TGTGCCAGCACCAGGGCGAATTCACCCCTCCACTTT.

This chain links TRBV5-1 with TRBJ2-7, with 10 bases fitting TRBD1. This CDR3 has 15 residues. Trimming cost V 0 bases and J 3 bases; bases outside gene matches: 3. Germline V lookup: CDR1 SGHRS, CDR2 YFSETQ. The CDR3 DNA sequence: TGCGCCAGCAGCTTGGGACAGGGGGCCCACTACGAGCAGTACTTC. Translating gives CASSLGQGAHYEQYF. Filled out from reference TRBV5-1 and TRBJ2-7, the complete variable domain reads KAGVTQTPRYLIKTRGQQVTLSCSPISGHRSVSWYQQTPGQGLQFLFEYFSETQRNKGNFPGRFSGRQFSNSRSEMNVSTLELGDSALYLCASSLGQGAHYEQYFGPGTRLTVT.

This chain joins TRBV5-8 and TRBJ2-7; a possible D gene is TRBD2 (6 bases). V dropped 4 bases and J dropped 4 bases, with 6 bases sitting between them. The CDR3 extends over 11 amino acids. Germline V gene sequence: CDR1 SGHTS, CDR2 YDEGEE. The CDR3 loop is CASSAGYEQYF. CDR3 nucleotide sequence: TGTGCCAGCAGCGCGGGGTACGAGCAGTACTTC. Full variable domain (remainder filled in from reference TRBV5-8 and TRBJ2-7): EAGVTQSPTHLIKTRGQQATLRCSPISGHTSVYWYQQALGLGLQFLLWYDEGEERNRGNFPPRFSGRQFPNYSSELNVNALELEDSALYLCASSAGYEQYFGPGTRLTVT.

This chain connects TRBV6-5 to TRBJ1-5; perhaps TRBD1 as D (6 bases). The CDR3 runs 15 residues. V shed 5 bases and J shed 9 bases, with 20 bases lying between them. CDR1 is MNHEY and CDR2 is SVGAGI in the germline V gene. The CDR3 nucleotides read TGTGCCAGCAGTCGAACCCGGGACACCTTACGGCCCCAGCATTTT. Translation gives CASSRTRDTLRPQHF.

This clone has only a few counts. The CDR3 DNA is TGTGCCAGCAGCCCAGGGGCTAGCACAGATACGCAGTATTTT. The encoded protein is CASSPGASTDTQYF. The rearrangement joins TRBV11-3 to TRBJ2-3; D is perhaps TRBD1 (6 bases). V shed 5 bases and J shed 0 bases, with 9 bases lying between them. Germline lookup yields CDR1 SGHNT and CDR2 YENEEA. This CDR3 region has 14 residues.

This clone was picked up a small number of times. The rearrangement uses TRBV18 and TRBJ1-1; D is undetermined. The CDR3 has 13 residues. The germline V and J ends were trimmed by 3 bases and 6 bases, with 11 bases remaining between them. Germline CDR1 KGHSH, CDR2 LQKENI. The CDR3 protein is CASSPGDRAEAFF. CDR3 in DNA: TGTGCCAGCTCACCCGGGGATCGGGCTGAAGCTTTCTTT.

V gene TRBV4-1 combines with J gene TRBJ2-5; 8 bases fit TRBD1. The germline gives CDR1 MGHRA, CDR2 YSYEKL. J was trimmed by 4 bases and V by 1 base; bases with no gene match: 2. This CDR3 has 14 residues. The CDR3: CASSQAGTGETQYF. CDR3 DNA sequence: TGCGCCAGCAGCCAAGCAGGGACAGGAGAGACCCAGTACTTC.

This chain joins TRBV9 and TRBJ2-1, with 11 bases lining up with TRBD2. The germline V gene encodes CDR1 SGDLS and CDR2 YYNGEE. V lost 4 bases, J lost 6 bases, and 6 bases stayed unmatched. CDR3 length: 15 residues. CDR3 protein: CASSPLAGDFNEQFF. The DNA for the CDR3 is TGTGCCAGCAGCCCACTAGCGGGGGATTTCAATGAGCAGTTCTTC. Variable domain in full (rest from reference TRBV9 and TRBJ2-1): DSGVTQTPKHLITATGQRVTLRCSPRSGDLSVYWYQQSLDQGLQFLIQYYNGEERAKGNILERFSAQQFPDLHSELNLSSLELGDSALYFCASSPLAGDFNEQFFGPGTRLTVL.

This chain joins TRBV5-6 and TRBJ1-5; 8 bases are shared with TRBD1. V lost 0 bases, J lost 6 bases, and 14 bases stayed unmatched. From germline, CDR1 is SGHDT and CDR2 YYEEEE. This CDR3 is 18 amino acids long. This CDR3 is CASSLAGVDRGGGQPQHF. CDR3 bases: TGTGCCAGCAGCTTGGCTGGGGTAGACAGGGGAGGGGGTCAGCCCCAGCATTTT.

The chain uses TRBV25-1 and TRBJ2-7; perhaps TRBD1 as D (6 bases). V was shortened by 3 bases and J by 2 bases, with 17 bases between the two germline ends. Germline assignment: CDR1 MGHDK and CDR2 SYGVNS. This CDR3 has 16 amino acids. CDR3 DNA sequence: TGTGCCAGCAGTGAGCGAGGGGGTAATTCTCCCTACGAGCAGTACTTC. Protein product: CASSERGGNSPYEQYF.

The rearrangement uses TRBV5-4 and TRBJ1-2; TRBD1 matches at 7 bases. The CDR3 length is 12 residues. The germline gives CDR1 SGHNT, CDR2 YYREEE (reference sequence). V lost 2 bases, J lost 14 bases, and 9 bases stayed unmatched. CDR3: CASSFDRQGCTF. The DNA for the CDR3 is TGTGCCAGCAGCTTTGACCGACAGGGATGTACCTTC.

J is TRBJ1-1 and V is TRBV29-1; D unclear. Germline V CDR1 and CDR2: SQVTM, ANQGSEA. This CDR3 spans 13 amino acids. The V end lost 4 bases, the J end lost 2 bases, and 11 bases lay between the germline ends. CDR3 coding DNA: TGCAGCGTTGCACCAGGTGGTAACACTGAAGCTTTCTTT. This gives the protein CSVAPGGNTEAFF.

V gene TRBV28 combines with J gene TRBJ2-2; 12 bases match TRBD2. This CDR3 is 15 amino acids long. With 10 bases clipped from V and 0 bases from J, the junction kept 3 bases outside the gene matches. CDR1 MDHEN and CDR2 SYDVKM come from the germline V gene. The CDR3 DNA sequence: TGTGCCACACGGACTAGCGGGACGAACACCGGGGAGCTGTTTTTT. Protein product: CATRTSGTNTGELFF. Together with reference TRBV28 and TRBJ2-2, the CDR3 gives the full variable domain: DVKVTQSSRYLVKRTGEKVFLECVQDMDHENMFWYRQDPGLGLRLIYFSYDVKMKEKGDIPEGYSVSREKKERFSLILESASTNQTSMYLCATRTSGTNTGELFFGEGSRLTVL.

A single count supports this clone. The chain recombines TRBV12-5 with TRBJ2-7; TRBD2 agrees at 7 bases. The CDR3 is 13 amino acids. With 5 bases clipped from V and 6 bases from J, the junction kept 7 bases outside the gene matches. Germline lookup yields CDR1 LGHNT and CDR2 FRNRAP. The CDR3 loop reads CASGRYGRGEQYF. The DNA of the CDR3 is TGTGCTAGTGGTCGGTATGGGAGGGGCGAGCAGTACTTC.

The rearrangement uses TRBV7-9 and TRBJ2-7, with TRBD2 matching 13 bases. There are 16 residues in the CDR3. From germline, CDR1 is SEHNR and CDR2 FQNEAQ (reference sequence). J was trimmed by 4 bases and V by 5 bases; bases with no gene match: 8. Written as DNA, the CDR3 is TGTGCCAGCAGCCTTACTAGCGGGGGGGCCGGGTACGAGCAGTACTTC. Translation: CASSLTSGGAGYEQYF.

The chain carries TRBV29-1 and TRBJ1-5; tentatively, D is TRBD1 (5 bases). The V and J ends lost 3 bases and 7 bases respectively, with 13 bases between them. This CDR3 has 13 amino acids. Germline CDR1 and CDR2: SQVTM and ANQGSEA. CDR3 bases: TGCAGCGTTGATCTGGGGGGGGAACAGCCCCAGCATTTT. It encodes CSVDLGGEQPQHF. The whole variable domain, remainder taken from reference TRBV29-1 and TRBJ1-5, is SAVISQKPSRDICQRGTSLTIQCQVDSQVTMMFWYRQQPGQSLTLIATANQGSEATYESGFVIDKFPISRPNLTFSTLTVSNMSPEDSSIYLCSVDLGGEQPQHFGDGTRLSIL.

The chain combines TRBV7-2 with TRBJ2-1, with TRBD2 matching 13 bases. The CDR3 contains 15 residues. Per germline, CDR1 SGHTA and CDR2 FQGNSA. V trimming: 5 bases; J trimming: 8 bases; junction bases outside the gene matches: 6. The CDR3 sequence: CASSLGTSGAYEQFF. DNA for the CDR3: TGTGCCAGCAGCCTGGGGACTAGCGGGGCCTATGAGCAGTTCTTC.

V is TRBV4-1 and J is TRBJ2-4, with 11 bases that match TRBD2. The CDR3 sequence is 18 residues long. Per germline, CDR1 MGHRA and CDR2 YSYEKL. V shed 1 base, J shed 8 bases, and the junction held 13 bases outside the gene matches. The CDR3 sequence is CASSQGLAGMRGRDIQYF. For the CDR3, the DNA is TGCGCCAGCAGCCAAGGACTAGCGGGGATGCGGGGGAGGGACATTCAGTACTTC.